This T cell receptor (beta chain) appears in the sequencing data of a study of shared clonotypes between healthy human individuals. CD4+ cell separation produced CD45RA+ naive and CD45RA-negative memory subsets. Tens of thousands of T cell genomes (around 0.2 ug DNA) went into each sorted-subset replicate. Clones were read by immunoSEQ multiplex PCR, and TCRdb kept only the in-frame ones, dropping some. The data show 1,400,000 or so clones, approximately 98.5% seen once. Concerning this clone: What it binds is unknown.

The CDR3 spans 16 residues. Germline V lookup: CDR1 MDHEN, CDR2 SYDVKM. Trimming removed 3 bases at V and 1 base at J, with 12 bases between. Findings of the study overall: Non-shared clonotypes had lower generation probabilities than those shared by all four donors.

Input material: naive CD4+ T cells sorted from blood. Specified subset: CD45RA+ positively selected. The chain employs TRBV28 and TRBJ1-4, with D possibly being TRBD1 (5 bases). This receptor was taken from a man aged 25 to 40 in good health. The CDR3 loop is CASSFAGLVTNEKLFF. CDR3 sequence (DNA): TGTGCCAGCAGTTTTGCAGGGCTGGTAACTAATGAAAAACTGTTTTTT.